Presented here are 27 T cell receptor beta chains from one specimen sequenced in a study of graft-versus-host responses after intestinal transplantation (dated by TCRdb to the early 2020s). This specimen's time point label, interpreted: cells obtained before transplantation from donor or recipient. Libraries were built with the immunoSEQ multiplex PCR assay. The clones in this table, taken by TCRdb from immuneACCESS, are in-frame only. Not every clone is retained; where verified, under half of the shortfall comes from an unresolved V gene, and the cause of the rest is unknown. For this sample there are 75,000 to 100,000 clones; under 85% appear just once. Approximately 18% of the sample is taken by the ten largest. Their antigens remain unidentified. Here the sequenced sample was unstimulated CD8+ T cells sorted from spleen or lymph node cells, taken before intestinal transplant. The receptors stem from a human donor who received an intestinal transplant.

This chain connects TRBV27 to TRBJ2-5, with unresolved D. This CDR3 has 12 amino acids. Germline-derived CDR1 and CDR2 are MNHEY and SMNVEV (reference sequence). Trimming cost V 5 bases and J 5 bases, with 9 bases left between them. Here the CDR3 DNA reads TGTGCCAGCAGTCCAAATTTGGAGACCCAGTACTTC. This sequence encodes CASSPNLETQYF.

This chain links TRBV5-4 with TRBJ2-5; 13 bases fit TRBD2. Matching the DNA end better, TRBJ2-7 makes the J call doubtful. Germline CDR1 reads SGHNT; CDR2 reads YYREEE (reference sequence). CDR3 length: 17 residues. In DNA, the CDR3 is TGTGCCAGCAGCCCTGGACTAGCGGGAGAAATATCCTACGAGCAGTACTTC. Encoded protein: CASSPGLAGEISYEQYF.

The V call is TRBV11-1, the J call TRBJ2-3, with D perhaps matching TRBD1 (5 bases). V was pared by 2 bases and J by 6 bases, with 6 bases between. The CDR3 has 12 amino acids. Germline loops: CDR1 SGHAT, CDR2 FQDESV (reference sequence). The CDR3, as DNA: TGTGCCAGCAGCTTACAGGGTGATACGCAGTATTTT. Translating gives CASSLQGDTQYF.

The genes are TRBV11-2 and TRBJ2-3; perhaps TRBD2 as D (6 bases). Germline V gene data show CDR1 as SGHAT and CDR2 as FQNNGV. The CDR3 has 14 amino acids. The V end was cut by 5 bases, the J end by 0 bases, with 9 bases between. CDR3 sequence reads: CASSRDSSTDTQYF. The CDR3 coding sequence is TGTGCCAGCAGCCGGGACTCCAGCACAGATACGCAGTATTTT.

This chain joins TRBV2 and TRBJ1-3, with 7 bases aligning to TRBD1. This CDR3 has 19 residues. CDR1 is SNHLY, CDR2 FYNNEI, per germline. Trimming took 2 bases from V and 0 from J; bases not matched to a gene: 13. CDR3 amino acids: CASSEYGPGGESSGNTIYF. Written as DNA, the CDR3 is TGTGCCAGCAGTGAATACGGGCCAGGGGGAGAGAGCTCTGGAAACACCATATATTTT.

The rearrangement uses TRBV4-1 and TRBJ2-3, with unresolved D. Germline CDR1 MGHRA, CDR2 YSYEKL. V shed 1 base and J shed 2 bases, with 4 bases lying between them. The CDR3 sequence is 13 residues long. The CDR3 loop reads CASSQANTDTQYF. CDR3 nucleotide sequence: TGCGCCAGCAGCCAAGCCAACACAGATACGCAGTATTTT.

V usage is TRBV5-1 and J usage is TRBJ1-2; D remains unclear. Trimming stripped 4 bases from V and 5 bases from J, with 15 bases between. Germline CDR1 SGHRS, CDR2 YFSETQ. The CDR3 is 14 amino acids. DNA for the CDR3: TGCGCCAGCAGCCTCTCGACGGAGACTTATGGCTACACCTTC. Translating gives CASSLSTETYGYTF.

The sample holds one count of this clone. The chain employs TRBV4-1 and TRBJ2-1; no clear D gene. Trimming shortened V by 0 bases and J by 9 bases, and 9 bases separated the two germline ends. CDR1 is MGHRA, CDR2 YSYEKL, per germline. The CDR3 totals 13 residues. The CDR3 region has the DNA TGCGCCAGCAGCCAAGATGGAGACACTGAGCAGTTCTTC. It encodes CASSQDGDTEQFF.

On this clone: This CDR3 is also generated by other DNA sequences in the sample. The V gene is TRBV5-1, the J gene TRBJ2-7; 9 positions match TRBD1. The CDR3 runs to 12 residues. From germline, CDR1 is SGHRS and CDR2 YFSETQ. The V segment lost 3 bases and the J segment 5 bases; nucleotides outside the gene matches: 0. For the CDR3, the DNA is TGCGCCAGCAGCTGGACAGGGGACGAGCAGTACTTC. Its protein is CASSWTGDEQYF.

This rearrangement joins TRBV12-5 to TRBJ2-7, with D tentatively TRBD1 (5 bases). Germline V gene data show CDR1 as LGHNT and CDR2 as FRNRAP. The CDR3 is made up of 12 amino acids. Trimming stripped 9 bases from V and 0 bases from J, with 9 bases between. This chain's CDR3 is CASRVDSYEQYF. Written as DNA, the CDR3 is TGTGCTAGCAGGGTGGACTCCTACGAGCAGTACTTC.

V usage is TRBV15 and J usage is TRBJ2-7; possible D gene TRBD1, 5 bases. CDR3 length: 17 amino acids. The ends were cut back, 0 bases at V and 6 bases at J, with 21 bases in the middle. The germline gives CDR1 LNHNV, CDR2 YYDKDF (reference sequence). The CDR3 reads CATSRDKYAREGFEQYF. The DNA of the CDR3 is TGTGCCACCAGCAGAGATAAGTATGCCAGGGAAGGGTTCGAGCAGTACTTC. The entire variable domain, with the rest obtained from reference TRBV15 and TRBJ2-7, is as follows: DAMVIQNPRYQVTQFGKPVTLSCSQTLNHNVMYWYQQKSSQAPKLLFHYYDKDFNNEADTPDNFQSRRPNTSFCFLDIRSPGLGDTAMYLCATSRDKYAREGFEQYFGPGTRLTVT.

There are a few counts of this clone. The genes are TRBV6-1 and TRBJ2-2, with TRBD1 identical over 7 bases. CDR1 and CDR2 from the germline V gene are MNHNS and SASEGT. The CDR3 is made up of 13 amino acids. The J segment lost 6 bases and the V segment lost 8 bases, leaving 6 bases of the junction unmatched. CDR3 nucleotide sequence: TGTGCCAGCGCTCCGCAGGGGGCCGGGGAGCTGTTTTTT. Translating gives CASAPQGAGELFF.

The chain carries TRBV11-2 and TRBJ1-1, with TRBD1 identical over 9 bases. CDR3 length: 15 residues. V lost 4 bases and J lost 5; bases outside the gene matches: 8. Germline V CDR1 and CDR2: SGHAT, FQNNGV. This CDR3 reads CASSSRGTGWTEAFF. The CDR3 DNA follows: TGTGCCAGCAGCTCGCGGGGGACAGGGTGGACTGAAGCTTTCTTT. The variable domain in full, with the rest retrieved from reference TRBV11-2 and TRBJ1-1, is EAGVAQSPRYKIIEKRQSVAFWCNPISGHATLYWYQQILGQGPKLLIQFQNNGVVDDSQLPKDRFSAERLKGVDSTLKIQPAKLEDSAVYLCASSSRGTGWTEAFFGQGTRLTVV.

Turning to this clone: Other DNA sequences in this specimen translate into the identical CDR3. V is TRBV9 and J is TRBJ2-2, with D maybe TRBD2 (7 bases). This CDR3 is 18 amino acids long. The V gene lost 0 bases and the J gene lost 2 bases, with 17 bases spanning the gap. CDR1 is SGDLS, CDR2 YYNGEE, per germline. The CDR3 here is CASSVEGGVRPNTGELFF. For the CDR3, the DNA is TGTGCCAGCAGCGTAGAGGGGGGGGTGAGGCCTAACACCGGGGAGCTGTTTTTT. Together with reference TRBV9 and TRBJ2-2, the CDR3 gives the full variable domain: DSGVTQTPKHLITATGQRVTLRCSPRSGDLSVYWYQQSLDQGLQFLIQYYNGEERAKGNILERFSAQQFPDLHSELNLSSLELGDSALYFCASSVEGGVRPNTGELFFGEGSRLTVL.

The chain carries TRBV25-1 and TRBJ2-1; no reliable D call. V lost 3 bases, J lost 1 base, and 1 base lay in between. The CDR3 loop spans 12 amino acids. Germline-derived CDR1 and CDR2 are MGHDK and SYGVNS. CDR3 region: CASSESYNEQFF. DNA of the CDR3: TGTGCCAGCAGTGAGTCCTACAATGAGCAGTTCTTC.

Only a few counts were recorded for this clone. CDR3 DNA: TGTGCCAGCAGCCCCGGGCTCCGCTGGGGGGCGGCGATCGTGAAACTGTTTTTT. Amino acid sequence: CASSPGLRWGAAIVKLFF. This sequence joins TRBV7-9 and TRBJ1-4, with D tentatively TRBD1 (6 bases). This CDR3 comprises 18 residues. V lost 5 bases and J lost 11, with 30 bases in between. The germline CDR1 and CDR2 sequences are SEHNR and FQNEAQ (reference sequence). Supplemented by reference TRBV7-9 and TRBJ1-4, the full variable domain reads DTGVSQNPRHKITKRGQNVTFRCDPISEHNRLYWYRQTLGQGPEFLTYFQNEAQLEKSRLLSDRFSAERPKGSFSTLEIQRTEQGDSAMYLCASSPGLRWGAAIVKLFFGSGTQLSVL.

The rearrangement joins TRBV10-2 to TRBJ1-1; no firm D call. Deletions cut 5 bases from V and 5 bases from J, with 15 bases between. Germline assignment: CDR1 WSHSY and CDR2 SAAADI. The CDR3 extends over 14 amino acids. CDR3 sequence: CASSPFLRGTEAFF. The CDR3 region has the DNA TGCGCCAGCAGTCCCTTTCTCAGAGGTACTGAAGCTTTCTTT.

The table lists this clone with a count of one. The rearrangement links TRBV11-2 to TRBJ2-7; D unclear. With 5 bases removed from V and 4 bases from J, the gap between germline ends came to 15 bases. Germline CDR1 is SGHAT and CDR2 is FQNNGV. The CDR3 consists of 14 residues. The DNA for the CDR3 is TGTGCCAGCAGCCCCCGAATCAAAAAATACGAGCAGTACTTC. This codes for CASSPRIKKYEQYF.

J is TRBJ1-5 and V is TRBV15, with TRBD1 as a possible D gene (6 bases). CDR3 size: 13 residues. V was pared by 0 bases and J by 6 bases, with 6 bases between. Germline values: CDR1 LNHNV, CDR2 YYDKDF (reference sequence). This CDR3 is CATSRDRGQPQHF. The DNA for the CDR3 is TGTGCCACCAGCAGAGACAGGGGTCAGCCCCAGCATTTT.

The rearrangement joins TRBV29-1 to TRBJ2-5; TRBD2 might be the D (6 bases). Looked up from germline, CDR1 is SQVTM and CDR2 is ANQGSEA. CDR3 length: 13 residues. V shed 7 bases and J shed 2 bases, with 14 bases lying between them. The CDR3 DNA follows: TGCAGCGCTAGCGCTCTTGCTCAAGAGACCCAGTACTTC. It is translated as CSASALAQETQYF.

This clone was counted a few times. V gene TRBV27 combines with J gene TRBJ2-5; TRBD1 aligns across 8 bases. In germline, CDR1 is MNHEY, CDR2 SMNVEV (reference sequence). The length of the CDR3 is 13 residues. V shed 5 bases and J 5 bases; nucleotides not matched to a gene: 4. The CDR3 loop is CASSPWTGETQYF. The CDR3 DNA reads as TGTGCCAGCAGTCCGTGGACAGGGGAGACCCAGTACTTC.

The V gene is TRBV9, the J gene TRBJ2-1; 7 bases map to TRBD1. Trimming took 0 bases from V and 4 from J; bases not matched to a gene: 4. CDR1 is SGDLS, CDR2 YYNGEE, per germline. The CDR3 consists of 15 residues. The CDR3 DNA reads as TGTGCCAGCAGCGTAGCTGGGACAGCATACAATGAGCAGTTCTTC. It encodes CASSVAGTAYNEQFF.

This clone was seen more than once but under ten times. The J gene is TRBJ1-2, the V gene TRBV2; D unresolved. CDR1 and CDR2 from the germline V gene are SNHLY and FYNNEI. Trimming took off 7 bases at V and 6 bases at J, with 6 bases between the two ends. CDR3 length: 10 residues. The CDR3 here is CASIGDGYTF. The CDR3 region has the DNA TGTGCCAGCATTGGGGATGGCTACACCTTC.

This clone has just a few counts. The V gene is TRBV5-5, the J gene TRBJ2-7; tentatively, D is TRBD1 or TRBD2 (5 bases each). V was shortened by 4 bases and J by 4 bases, with 15 bases between the two germline ends. The CDR3 covers 14 residues. Germline V CDR1 and CDR2: SGHKS, YYEKEE (reference sequence). In nucleotides, the CDR3 is TGTGCCAGCAGCCCCGGGGCAGACTCTTACGAGCAGTACTTC. The encoded protein is CASSPGADSYEQYF. Using reference TRBV5-5 and TRBJ2-7 for the parts outside the CDR3, the full variable domain is DAGVTQSPTHLIKTRGQQVTLRCSPISGHKSVSWYQQVLGQGPQFIFQYYEKEERGRGNFPDRFSARQFPNYSSELNVNALLLGDSALYLCASSPGADSYEQYFGPGTRLTVT.

The V call is TRBV28, the J call TRBJ2-7; D gene unclear. Germline loops: CDR1 MDHEN, CDR2 SYDVKM. This CDR3 has 13 residues. V was trimmed by 5 bases and J by 2 bases, leaving 10 bases between them. The CDR3 reads CASSASFAYEQYF. CDR3 bases: TGTGCCAGCAGTGCCTCCTTTGCCTACGAGCAGTACTTC.

This chain uses TRBV28 with TRBJ2-1, with a tentative D call TRBD1 (6 bases). Looked up from germline, CDR1 is MDHEN and CDR2 is SYDVKM. This CDR3 is built from 15 residues. V gave up 4 bases and J gave up 6 bases, with 16 bases separating them. CDR3 amino acids: CASSSRGTNFNEQFF. The CDR3 nucleotides read TGTGCCAGCAGTTCCAGGGGCACAAACTTCAATGAGCAGTTCTTC.

V usage is TRBV22-1 and J usage is TRBJ2-6; the table assigns TRBD2, which was not confirmed against the DNA. TRBV22-1 is termed a pseudogene. CDR3 length: 18 amino acids. The CDR3 region has the DNA TGTCCTGGGAGGTATGTTAGAAGCGAACAAAGTCGGGCCAACGTCCTGACTTTC. Residues: CPGRYVRSEQSRANVLTF.